The clone carrying this T cell receptor (beta chain) was recorded only once. Its antigen is currently unknown. The junction and the germline gene differ at one end; a read error may be behind it. The CDR3 totals 14 residues. The germline V gene encodes CDR1 LNHNV and CDR2 YYDKDF (reference sequence). This record comes from a study of shared clonotypes between healthy human individuals. The assay used deep level. Some 30,000 T cell genomes, or around 300 ng DNA, went into replicate PCRs of unsorted PBMC. Some clones are missing from TCRdb's copy, which holds only in-frame ones; the method was immunoSEQ multiplex PCR. The sample yields about 490,000 clones, about 82% seen once. Regarding the study as a whole: Sampling was confined to blood; repertoires within tissues likely differ. It was the few donors that limited the genetic and exposure-history diversity represented.

The sequence was obtained from a woman aged 40 to 49 in good health. Some clones in this sample may be carry-over from other donors' samples. The specimen was PBMCs. The chain is built from TRBV15 and TRBJ2-4; the D gene could be TRBD1 or TRBD2 (5 bases each). CDR3 loop: CATSGEGMGNIQYF. As DNA, the CDR3 is TGTGCCACCAGCGGAGAGGGGATGGGGAACATTCAGTACTTC.